Listed below are T cell receptor beta chains from one sample, sequenced in a study of identical twins. TCRdb reanalysed the 5' RACE reads using MiXCR and keeps one entry per CDR3 protein. The sample has around 1.7 million distinct CDR3 sequences; 32% are singletons. What was sequenced was cord blood. The source of these receptors is a newborn girl in good health. The CDR3 runs from the conserved cysteine through the conserved F or W. Fields, in order: clone size, CDR3 length, J gene, V gene, CDR3 protein. Size is stated for part of the rows, as once, few or many counts, or as a class when the clone is expanded.

>once|15|TRBJ2-1|TRBV5-5
CASSLAGVITETQFF
>few|16|TRBJ2-3|TRBV6-1
CASSAPGRPSTDTQYF
>-|14|TRBJ2-3|TRBV12-3/TRBV12-4
CASNWAGSADTQYF
>-|16|TRBJ1-2|TRBV7-2
CASSAPRDRNSYGYTF
>-|14|TRBJ2-3|TRBV20-1
CSASGLPSTDTQYF
>few|14|TRBJ1-5|TRBV27
CASSPGQTNQPQHF
>-|11|TRBJ1-1|TRBV7-2
CASSYRVEAFF
>many|13|TRBJ2-5|TRBV27
CASRVRYQETQYF
>many|15|TRBJ2-7|TRBV4-1
CASSQPRLGSYEQYF
>-|16|TRBJ2-7|TRBV24-1
CATSDPGQGPTYEQYF
>few|15|TRBJ1-1|TRBV27
CASSLRPGTNTEAFF
>-|16|TRBJ1-6|TRBV28
CASEIHRDGYNSPPHF
>few|16|TRBJ2-5|TRBV7-8
CASSSRTGVYQETQYF
>few|14|TRBJ1-4|TRBV3-1
CASQPIRGHEKLFF
>-|15|TRBJ2-3|TRBV5-1
CASSLVTASTDTQYF
>-|17|TRBJ2-1|TRBV6-5
CASSYVLDRGPYNEQFF
>-|15|TRBJ1-1|TRBV27
CASSTPDRRGTEAFF
>-|13|TRBJ2-5|TRBV24-1
CATSDLHASEQYF
>-|16|TRBJ2-1|TRBV20-1
CSAGVTSSRSYNEQFF
>-|13|TRBJ2-1|TRBV13
CASSILAGAEQFF
>few|15|TRBJ2-5|TRBV6-1
CASSGGTSSQETQYF
>-|15|TRBJ2-3|TRBV19
CASNPRIFGTDTQYF
>-|15|TRBJ1-4|TRBV9
CASSVVGRPDEKLFF
>few|16|TRBJ2-3|TRBV6-6
CASSYGQISFTDTQYF
>-|13|TRBJ2-7|TRBV29-1
CSVRGTPSYEQYF
>few|15|TRBJ2-3|TRBV27
CASSPLGQGADTQYF
>-|19|TRBJ2-1|TRBV27
CASSPLGLAGESSYNEQFF
>-|12|TRBJ1-1|TRBV7-9
CASSSWGGEAFF
>-|14|TRBJ2-1|TRBV3-1
CASSQVTRNSEQFF
>-|16|TRBJ2-5|TRBV20-1
CSARPRLAEPQETQYF
>few|15|TRBJ2-5|TRBV20-1
CSARAGSILSETQYF
>-|16|TRBJ2-3|TRBV3-1
CASSLRGRSATDTQYF
>many|14|TRBJ1-5|TRBV4-1
CASSQGQGNQPQHF
>many|15|TRBJ2-5|TRBV5-1
CASRSGTSGLETQYF
>few|13|TRBJ1-1|TRBV5-1
CASSLEGASEAFF
>-|15|TRBJ2-3|TRBV20-1
CSAPPGPLATDTQYF
>-|14|TRBJ2-7|TRBV29-1
CSVEGEGNSYEQYF
>-|13|TRBJ2-7|TRBV10-3
CAISESDTAEQYF
>-|17|-|TRBV28
CARSPNPGTGGPYEQYF
>-|13|TRBJ2-7|TRBV20-1
CSASSAFSYEQYF
>-|12|TRBJ1-1|TRBV9
CASSVDRLEAFF
>-|15|TRBJ1-1|TRBV6-6
CASSYDSPSNTEAFF
>-|15|TRBJ2-5|TRBV5-6
CASSLGKWNQETQYF
>-|18|TRBJ2-3|TRBV9
CVSSVLASGQGAADTQYF
>few|15|TRBJ1-4|TRBV6-1
CASRVGQGANEKLFF
>-|12|TRBJ2-5|TRBV3-1
CASSQGSVTQYF
>few|14|TRBJ2-5|TRBV20-1
CSARDGYGIEKQYF
>-|17|TRBJ1-5|TRBV4-1
CASSQGMSGVSSQPQHF